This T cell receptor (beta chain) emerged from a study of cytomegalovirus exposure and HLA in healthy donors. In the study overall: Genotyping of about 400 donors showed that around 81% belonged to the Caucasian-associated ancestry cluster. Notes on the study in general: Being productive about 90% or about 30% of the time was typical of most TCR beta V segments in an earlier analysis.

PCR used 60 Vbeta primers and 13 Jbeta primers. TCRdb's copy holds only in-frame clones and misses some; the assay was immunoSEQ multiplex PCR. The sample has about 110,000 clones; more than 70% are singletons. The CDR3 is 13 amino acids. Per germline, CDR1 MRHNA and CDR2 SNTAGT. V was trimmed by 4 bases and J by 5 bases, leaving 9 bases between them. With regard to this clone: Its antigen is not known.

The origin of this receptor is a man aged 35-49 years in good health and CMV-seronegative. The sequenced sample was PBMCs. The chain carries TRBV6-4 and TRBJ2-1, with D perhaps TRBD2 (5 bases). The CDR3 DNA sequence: TGTGCCAGCAGTGTGAGGGTCAACAATGAGCAGTTCTTC. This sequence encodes CASSVRVNNEQFF.